One sample yielded the 23 T cell receptor delta chains listed below, sequenced in a study of gamma-delta chains in newborns, infants, children. TCRdb called clones anew from the reads with CATT. The data show over 3,000 delta-chain clones, around 1.2% seen once. The sequencing input was blood. Receptors originate from a child who was a newborn, infant or young child, either healthy, febrile or measles-vaccinated (not recorded which).

This clone was seen a few times. This likely came from a read error, as a far larger clone is one base away. The same CDR3 arises from other DNA sequences in this sample as well. This chain uses TRDV2 with TRDJ2; TRDD3 aligns across 8 bases. CDR3 length: 14 amino acids. Germline V gene data show CDR1 as GEAIGNYY and CDR2 as EKD. CDR3 protein: CACDTWGMTAQLFF. CDR3 in DNA: TGTGCCTGTGACACATGGGGGATGACGGCACAACTCTTCTTT.

This clone rates as medium-sized (0.01 to 0.1%). This is likely an artifact of a read error, given a far larger clone one base away. This sample includes further DNA sequences coding for the same CDR3. J is TRDJ2 and V is TRDV2; a weak D match, TRDD3 (6 bases). The CDR3 covers 13 residues. Germline CDR1 and CDR2: GEAIGNYY and EKD. As DNA, the CDR3 is TGCGCCTGTGACACCTGGGGGACAGCACAACTCTTCTTT. Protein product: CACDTWGTAQLFF.

A word on this clone: The protein recorded in TCRdb matches a much larger clone and deviates from this DNA's translation at residues 2 and 3, suggesting a read error; the protein here is obtained by translating the DNA. V gene TRDV2 combines with J gene TRDJ3; the match to TRDD3 covers 11 bases. Per the germline V gene, CDR1 is GEAIGNYY and CDR2 is EKD. The CDR3 is made up of 17 amino acids. This CDR3 is CSRDTGGYSWDTRQMFF. CDR3 DNA: TGTTCCCGTGACACTGGGGGATACTCCTGGGACACCCGACAGATGTTTTTC.

A note on this clone: The amino acid sequence in TCRdb belongs to a much larger clone and departs from this DNA's translation at residue 10, likely a sequencing read error; the sequence shown is translated from the DNA. The chain joins TRDV2 to TRDJ2; TRDD3 agrees at 10 bases. The CDR3 has 16 amino acids. Germline trimming cut 0 bases from V and 4 bases from J; bases unmatched to any gene: 4. Germline V gene lookup returns CDR1 GEAIGNYY and CDR2 EKD. In DNA form, the CDR3 reads TGTGCCTGTGACACCGTGGGGGATACTTGGACAGCACAACTCTTCTTT. Translated: CACDTVGDTWTAQLFF.

This clone was observed a few times. TCRdb assigns this DNA the protein of a much larger clone, which departs from its translation at residue 5; this likely reflects a read error, and the protein shown comes from translating the DNA. CDR3 amino acids: CACDALGDTPGAWDTRQMFF. The CDR3 coding sequence is TGTGCCTGTGACGCACTGGGGGATACGCCCGGGGCCTGGGACACCCGACAGATGTTTTTC. V usage is TRDV2 and J usage is TRDJ3; 13 bases align to TRDD3. The germline gives CDR1 GEAIGNYY, CDR2 EKD. The V gene end was trimmed by 3 bases and the J gene end by 2 bases; junction bases not matched to a gene: 9. The CDR3 runs 20 residues.

A remark on this clone: Given a far larger clone just one base away, this is likely a sequencing read error. Other DNA sequences in this sample translate to the same CDR3. The chain combines TRDV2 with TRDJ2; 9 bases are shared with TRDD3. J was trimmed by 2 bases and V by 3 bases; bases with no gene match: 3. CDR3 length: 15 residues. Germline V gene sequence: CDR1 GEAIGNYY, CDR2 EKD. CDR3 DNA sequence: TGTGCCTGTGACCTACTGGGGGACTTGACAGCACAACTCTTCTTT. This codes for CACDLLGDLTAQLFF.

This clone was picked up a small number of times. TCRdb lists the protein of a much larger clone for this DNA, which differs at residue 4, so this is likely a read error; the protein given here is translated from the DNA itself. The chain is built from TRDV2 and TRDJ2; 11 bases match TRDD3. The V gene's germline CDR1 is GEAIGNYY and CDR2 EKD. The CDR3 covers 15 residues. Germline trimming cut 5 bases from V and 8 bases from J; bases unmatched to any gene: 9. This CDR3 is CACGLLGDNRAQLFF. In DNA, the CDR3 is TGTGCCTGTGGTCTACTGGGGGATAATCGGGCACAACTCTTCTTT.

This clone showed up just a few times. The protein recorded in TCRdb matches a much larger clone and deviates from this DNA's translation at residue 8, suggesting a read error; the protein here is obtained by translating the DNA. This rearrangement joins TRDV2 to TRDJ3, with D hard to call. Germline V CDR1 and CDR2: GEAIGNYY, EKD. This CDR3 spans 17 amino acids. The V end lost 3 bases, the J end lost 0 bases, and 11 bases lay between the germline ends. The CDR3 DNA follows: TGTGCCTGTGACGAAGAATGGGCCTCCTGGGACACCCGACAGATGTTTTTC. Translating it yields CACDEEWASWDTRQMFF.

A note on this clone: A far larger clone is a single base away, which makes a read error likely. The chain couples TRDV2 to TRDJ3, with 10 bases identical to TRDD3. After removal of 0 bases from V and 0 bases from J, the junction contained 10 bases not matched to a gene. The CDR3 totals 21 residues. Per germline, CDR1 GEAIGNYY and CDR2 EKD. The CDR3 coding sequence is TGTGCCTGTGACACCCCGTCCGGGGGATACGGGGCCTCCTGGGACACCCGACAGATGTTTTTC. It encodes CACDTPSGGYGASWDTRQMFF.

With regard to this clone: Since a far larger clone is one base different, this is likely a read error. Other DNA sequences within the sample encode an identical CDR3. The V and J genes are TRDV2 and TRDJ2; TRDD3 matches at 11 bases. Germline lookup yields CDR1 GEAIGNYY and CDR2 EKD. CDR3 size: 18 residues. The CDR3 DNA reads as TGTGCCTGTGACACCGGAGGTGGGGGATACGCTTTGACCGCACAACTCTTCTTT. This codes for CACDTGGGGYALTAQLFF.

This clone was observed a few times. This probably arose from a read error, given a far larger clone one base away. This CDR3 is also generated by other DNA sequences in the sample. The rearrangement links TRDV2 to TRDJ3, with D perhaps TRDD3 (6 bases). CDR3 length: 19 residues. CDR1 is GEAIGNYY and CDR2 is EKD in the germline V gene. Here the CDR3 reads CACDTVGVPSSWDTRQMFF. Written as DNA, the CDR3 is TGTGCCTGTGACACCGTGGGGGTCCCAAGCTCCTGGGATACCCGACAGATGTTTTTC.

This clone has just a few counts. TCRdb's protein for this DNA is that of a much larger clone and differs from the translation at residue 11, likely a read error; the protein shown is the DNA translation. This chain joins TRDV2 and TRDJ3, with 10 bases fitting TRDD3. The CDR3 extends over 17 amino acids. The germline gives CDR1 GEAIGNYY, CDR2 EKD. This CDR3 reads CACDKLGDSWGTRQMFF. In nucleotides, the CDR3 is TGTGCCTGTGACAAACTGGGGGATTCCTGGGGCACCCGACAGATGTTTTTC.

A word on this clone: TCRdb records a much larger clone's protein for this DNA, with a difference at residue 13 that likely arises from a read error; the protein given is the translation of the DNA. The chain joins TRDV2 to TRDJ2; 11 bases are a match to TRDD3. The length of the CDR3 is 15 residues. Germline V gene data show CDR1 as GEAIGNYY and CDR2 as EKD. CDR3 sequence reads: CACDLLGDNRAQPFF. The CDR3 DNA sequence: TGTGCCTGTGATCTACTGGGGGATAATCGGGCACAACCCTTCTTT.

This clone is labeled as large. Compared with germline, one end of the junction differs, possibly owing to a read error. This same CDR3 is encoded by further DNA sequences in the sample. V usage is TRDV2 and J usage is TRDJ3; 8 positions agree with TRDD3. CDR3 size: 16 residues. Per the germline V gene, CDR1 is GEAIGNYY and CDR2 is EKD. The CDR3 DNA is TGTGCCTGTGACACTGGGGGATCCTGGGACACCCGCCAGATGTTTTTC. This translates into CACDTGGSWDTRQMFF.

In its sample, this clone was seen a few times. Since a far larger clone is one base different, this is likely a read error. Additional DNA sequences in this sample encode the identical CDR3. The chain uses TRDV2 and TRDJ2; TRDD3 aligns across 11 bases. CDR1 and CDR2 from the germline V gene are GEAIGNYY and EKD. The CDR3 covers 16 residues. V gave up 7 bases and J gave up 0 bases; unmatched junction bases: 6. CDR3 region: CACDVLGDTLTAQLFF. CDR3 DNA: TGTGCCTGCGACGTACTGGGGGATACTTTGACAGCACAACTCTTCTTT.

This clone has more than one count but fewer than ten. The TCRdb protein, from a much larger clone, departs from this DNA's translation at residue 13, likely by read error; the protein shown derives from the DNA. This sequence joins TRDV2 and TRDJ2; D possibly corresponds to TRDD3 (6 bases). From germline, CDR1 is GEAIGNYY and CDR2 EKD. The CDR3 runs 17 residues. CDR3 DNA sequence: TGTGCCTGTGACACCGATCCTCCCGCTAGGGGGACAACACAACTCTTCTTT. It specifies CACDTDPPARGTTQLFF.

As for this clone: A far larger clone differs by one base, so this is likely a read error. The same CDR3 also results from other DNA sequences found in this sample. V usage is TRDV2 and J usage is TRDJ1; 7 bases align to TRDD3. Germline V gene sequence: CDR1 GEAIGNYY, CDR2 EKD. The length of the CDR3 is 14 residues. V shed 0 bases, J shed 0 bases, and the junction held 0 bases outside the gene matches. CDR3 sequence reads: CACDTGGYTDKLIF. The CDR3 nucleotides read TGTGCCTGTGACACCGGGGGATACACCGATAAACTCATCTTT.

As to this clone: A much larger clone lies one base from this, so it may be a read error. CDR3 sequence: CAVRGMTAQLFF. The DNA for the CDR3 is TGTGCCGTTAGGGGGATGACAGCACAACTCTTCTTT. The V call is TRDV3, the J call TRDJ2, with D perhaps TRDD3 (6 bases). The CDR3 is 12 amino acids. CDR1 and CDR2 from the germline V gene are TVYSNPD and GDNSRS (reference sequence).

In the case of this clone: This likely traces to a read error, being one base from a far larger clone. Other DNA sequences in this sample translate to the same CDR3. The genes are TRDV2 and TRDJ3; 7 bases are shared with TRDD3. The CDR3 spans 17 residues. The V gene's germline CDR1 is GEAIGNYY and CDR2 EKD. The CDR3 region has the DNA TGTGCCTGCGACACCTTGGGGGACTCCTGGGACACCCGACAGATGTTTTTC. Translating gives CACDTLGDSWDTRQMFF.

A few counts support this clone. With a far larger clone one base away, a read error is the likely cause. This CDR3 is also generated by other DNA sequences in the sample. The chain employs TRDV2 and TRDJ3, with 7 bases that match TRDD3. The J segment lost 0 bases and the V segment lost 1 base, leaving 2 bases of the junction unmatched. CDR1 is GEAIGNYY, CDR2 EKD, per germline. The CDR3 is 17 residues long. CDR3 in DNA: TGTGCCTGTGACACTTTGGGGGACTCCTGGGACACCCGACAGATGTTTTTC. Protein: CACDTLGDSWDTRQMFF.

Notes on this clone: A much bigger clone sits one base away, suggesting this may be a read error. Other nucleotide sequences from this sample produce the same CDR3. The rearrangement links TRDV2 to TRDJ2; 13 bases agree with TRDD3. CDR1 GEAIGNYY and CDR2 EKD come from the germline V gene. V lost 7 bases to trimming and J lost 5 bases; unmatched junction nucleotides: 12. The CDR3 length is 17 residues. In DNA form, the CDR3 reads TGTGCCTGCGACCTACTGGGGGATACGACCCTTACAGCACAACTCTTCTTT. Translated, it gives CACDLLGDTTLTAQLFF.

For this clone: It may be a read error: a sequence one base away is much more abundant. The V call is TRDV2, the J call TRDJ3; 13 nucleotides align to TRDD3. Trimming cost V 3 bases and J 2 bases; bases outside gene matches: 12. Germline CDR1 GEAIGNYY, CDR2 EKD. This CDR3 spans 21 amino acids. CDR3 loop: CACDAATGGYATPWDTRQMFF. In DNA form, the CDR3 reads TGTGCCTGTGACGCCGCAACTGGGGGATACGCGACCCCCTGGGACACCCGACAGATGTTTTTC.

In its sample, this clone was seen a few times. A far bigger clonotype differs at one base, so this is likely a read error. Other DNA sequences from this sample encode an identical CDR3 as well. This chain joins TRDV2 and TRDJ2; 10 bases align to TRDD3. CDR1 is GEAIGNYY, CDR2 EKD, per germline. CDR3 length: 16 amino acids. The CDR3 loop is CACDTVGDTLTAQLFF. The CDR3, as DNA: TGTGCCTGTGACACCGTGGGGGATACTTTGACAGCACAGCTCTTCTTT.